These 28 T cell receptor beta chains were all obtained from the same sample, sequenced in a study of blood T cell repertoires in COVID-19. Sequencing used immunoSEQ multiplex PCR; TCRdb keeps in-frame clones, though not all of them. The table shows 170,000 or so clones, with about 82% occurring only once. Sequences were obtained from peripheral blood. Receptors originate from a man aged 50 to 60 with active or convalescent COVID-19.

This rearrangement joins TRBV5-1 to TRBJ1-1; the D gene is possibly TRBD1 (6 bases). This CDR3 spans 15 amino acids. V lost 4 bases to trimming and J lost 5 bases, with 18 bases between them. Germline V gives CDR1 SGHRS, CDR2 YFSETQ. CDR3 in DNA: TGCGCCAGCAGCCCTGAACCCAACAGGGAGACTGAAGCTTTCTTT. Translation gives CASSPEPNRETEAFF.

CDR3 in amino acids: CASSRGREGGTEAFF. The CDR3 bases are TGTGCCAGCTCCCGGGGCCGGGAAGGGGGCACTGAAGCTTTCTTT. This chain uses TRBV6-5 with TRBJ1-1; tentative D call: TRBD1 (6 bases). CDR1 is MNHEY and CDR2 is SVGAGI in the germline V gene. V lost 8 bases and J lost 4, with 20 bases in between. The CDR3 covers 15 residues.

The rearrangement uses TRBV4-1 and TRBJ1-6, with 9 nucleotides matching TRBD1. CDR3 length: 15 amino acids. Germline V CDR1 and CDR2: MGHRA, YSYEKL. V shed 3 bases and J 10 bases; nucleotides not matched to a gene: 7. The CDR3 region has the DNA TGCGCCAGCAGCCAGACAGACAGGGGGGGATCACCCCTCCACTTT. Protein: CASSQTDRGGSPLHF.

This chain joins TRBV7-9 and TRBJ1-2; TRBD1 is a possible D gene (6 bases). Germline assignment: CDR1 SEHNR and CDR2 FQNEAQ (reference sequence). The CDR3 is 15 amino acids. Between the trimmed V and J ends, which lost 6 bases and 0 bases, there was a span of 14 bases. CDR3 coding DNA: TGTGCCAGCAGATCAGACAGGCGACCTAACTATGGCTACACCTTC. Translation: CASRSDRRPNYGYTF.

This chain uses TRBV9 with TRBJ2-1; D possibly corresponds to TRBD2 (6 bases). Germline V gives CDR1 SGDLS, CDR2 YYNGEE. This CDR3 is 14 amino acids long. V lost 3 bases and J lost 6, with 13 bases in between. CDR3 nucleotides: TGTGCCAGCAGCGGGGGGGAGGTTGGCAATGAGCAGTTCTTC. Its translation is CASSGGEVGNEQFF.

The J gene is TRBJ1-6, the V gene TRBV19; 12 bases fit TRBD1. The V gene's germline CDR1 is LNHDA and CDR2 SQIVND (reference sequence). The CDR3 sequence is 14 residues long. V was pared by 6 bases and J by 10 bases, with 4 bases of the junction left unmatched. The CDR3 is CASSDGTGGSPLHF. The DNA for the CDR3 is TGTGCCAGTAGCGATGGGACAGGGGGCTCACCCCTCCACTTT.

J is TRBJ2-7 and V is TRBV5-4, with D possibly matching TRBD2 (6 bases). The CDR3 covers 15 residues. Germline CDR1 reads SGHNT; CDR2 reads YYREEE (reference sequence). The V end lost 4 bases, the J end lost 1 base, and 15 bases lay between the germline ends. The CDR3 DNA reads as TGTGCCAGCAGCCCACCAGGGACTCCATCCTACGAGCAGTACTTC. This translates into CASSPPGTPSYEQYF.

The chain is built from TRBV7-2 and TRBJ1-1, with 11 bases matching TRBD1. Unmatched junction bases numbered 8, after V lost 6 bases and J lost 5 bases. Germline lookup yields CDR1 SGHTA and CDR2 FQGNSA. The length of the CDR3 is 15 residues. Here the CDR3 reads CASSSPGTGGTEAFF. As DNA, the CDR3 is TGTGCCAGCAGTTCTCCCGGGACAGGGGGGACTGAAGCTTTCTTT.

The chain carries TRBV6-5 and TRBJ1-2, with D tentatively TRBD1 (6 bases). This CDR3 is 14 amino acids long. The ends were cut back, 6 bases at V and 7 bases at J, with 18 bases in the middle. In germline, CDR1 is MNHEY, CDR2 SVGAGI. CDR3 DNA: TGTGCCAGCAGCCCCGGGACACGGATTGCTGGCTACACCTTC. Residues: CASSPGTRIAGYTF.

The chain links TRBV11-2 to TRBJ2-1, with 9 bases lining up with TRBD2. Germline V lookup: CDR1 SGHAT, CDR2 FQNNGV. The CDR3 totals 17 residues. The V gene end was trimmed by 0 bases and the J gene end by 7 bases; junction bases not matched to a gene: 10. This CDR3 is CASSLDWASGTINEQFF. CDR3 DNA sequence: TGTGCCAGCAGCTTAGATTGGGCTAGCGGGACGATAAATGAGCAGTTCTTC.

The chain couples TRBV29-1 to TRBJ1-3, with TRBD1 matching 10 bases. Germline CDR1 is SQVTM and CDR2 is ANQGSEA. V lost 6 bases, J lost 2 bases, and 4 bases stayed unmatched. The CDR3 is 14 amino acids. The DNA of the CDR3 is TGCAGCGTGTCCGGGACAGGGGCTGGAAACACCATATATTTT. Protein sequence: CSVSGTGAGNTIYF.

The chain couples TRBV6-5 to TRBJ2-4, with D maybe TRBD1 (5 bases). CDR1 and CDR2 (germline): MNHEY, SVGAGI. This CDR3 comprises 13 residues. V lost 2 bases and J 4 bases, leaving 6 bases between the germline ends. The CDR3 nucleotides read TGTGCCAGCAGTTACGCAGGGAAAAACATTCAGTACTTC. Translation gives CASSYAGKNIQYF.

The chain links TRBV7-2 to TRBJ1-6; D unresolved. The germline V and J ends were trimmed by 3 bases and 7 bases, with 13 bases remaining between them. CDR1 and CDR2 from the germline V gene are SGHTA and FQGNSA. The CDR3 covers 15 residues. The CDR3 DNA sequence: TGTGCCAGCAGCTTGGCAGACTTTGCCAATTCACCCCTCCACTTT. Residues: CASSLADFANSPLHF. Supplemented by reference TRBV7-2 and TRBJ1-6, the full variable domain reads GAGVSQSPSNKVTEKGKDVELRCDPISGHTALYWYRQSLGQGLEFLIYFQGNSAPDKSGLPSDRFSAERTGGSVSTLTIQRTQQEDSAVYLCASSLADFANSPLHFGNGTRLTVT.

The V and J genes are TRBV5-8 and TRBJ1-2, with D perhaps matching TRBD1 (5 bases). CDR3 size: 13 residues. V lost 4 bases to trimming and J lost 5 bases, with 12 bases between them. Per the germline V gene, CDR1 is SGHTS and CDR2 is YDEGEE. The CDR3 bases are TGTGCCAGCAGCCGTGGGGGGGATTATGGCTACACCTTC. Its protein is CASSRGGDYGYTF.

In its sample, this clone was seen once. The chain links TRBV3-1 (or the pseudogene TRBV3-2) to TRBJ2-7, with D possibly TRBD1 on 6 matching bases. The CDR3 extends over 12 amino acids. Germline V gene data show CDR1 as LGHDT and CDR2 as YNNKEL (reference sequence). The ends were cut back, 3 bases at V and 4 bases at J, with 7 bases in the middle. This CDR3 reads CASSHRGYEQYF. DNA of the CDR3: TGTGCCAGCAGCCACAGGGGTTACGAGCAGTACTTC.

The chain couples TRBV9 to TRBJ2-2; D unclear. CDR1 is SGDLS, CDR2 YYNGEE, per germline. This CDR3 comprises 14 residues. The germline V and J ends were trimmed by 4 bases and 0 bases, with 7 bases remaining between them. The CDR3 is CASSTNTNTGELFF. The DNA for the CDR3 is TGTGCCAGCAGCACTAACACGAACACCGGGGAGCTGTTTTTT.

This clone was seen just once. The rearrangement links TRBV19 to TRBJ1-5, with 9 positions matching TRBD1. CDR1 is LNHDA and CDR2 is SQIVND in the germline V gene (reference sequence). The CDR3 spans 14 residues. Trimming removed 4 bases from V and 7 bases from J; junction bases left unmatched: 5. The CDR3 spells CASSTTGGLQPQHF. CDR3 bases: TGTGCCAGTAGTACCACAGGGGGCTTACAGCCCCAGCATTTT. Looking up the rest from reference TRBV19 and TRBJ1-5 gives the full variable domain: DGGITQSPKYLFRKEGQNVTLSCEQNLNHDAMYWYRQDPGQGLRLIYYSQIVNDFQKGDIAEGYSVSREKKESFPLTVTSAQKNPTAFYLCASSTTGGLQPQHFGDGTRLSIL.

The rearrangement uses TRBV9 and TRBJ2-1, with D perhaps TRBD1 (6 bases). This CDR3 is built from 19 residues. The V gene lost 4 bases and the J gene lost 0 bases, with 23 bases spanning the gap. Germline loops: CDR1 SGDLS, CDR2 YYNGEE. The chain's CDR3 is CASSPRPGTSYSSYNEQFF. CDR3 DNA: TGTGCCAGCAGCCCGCGTCCCGGGACATCCTACAGCTCCTACAATGAGCAGTTCTTC.

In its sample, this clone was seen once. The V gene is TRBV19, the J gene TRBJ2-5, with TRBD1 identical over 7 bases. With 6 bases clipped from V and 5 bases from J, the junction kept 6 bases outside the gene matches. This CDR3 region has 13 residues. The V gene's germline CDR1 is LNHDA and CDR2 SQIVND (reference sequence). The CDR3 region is CASSTQGMETQYF. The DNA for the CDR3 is TGTGCCAGTAGCACACAGGGGATGGAGACCCAGTACTTC.

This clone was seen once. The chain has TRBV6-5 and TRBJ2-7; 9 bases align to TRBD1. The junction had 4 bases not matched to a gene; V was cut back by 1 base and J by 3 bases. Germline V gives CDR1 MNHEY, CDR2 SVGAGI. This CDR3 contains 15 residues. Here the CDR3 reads CASSYFLGQGYEQYF. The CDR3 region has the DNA TGTGCCAGCAGTTACTTTTTGGGACAGGGCTACGAGCAGTACTTC.

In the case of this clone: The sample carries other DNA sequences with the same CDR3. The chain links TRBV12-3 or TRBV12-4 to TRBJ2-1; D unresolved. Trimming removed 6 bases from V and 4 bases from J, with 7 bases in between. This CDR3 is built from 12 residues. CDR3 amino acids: CASSLSYNEQFF. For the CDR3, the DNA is TGTGCCAGCAGCCTCTCTTACAATGAGCAGTTCTTC.

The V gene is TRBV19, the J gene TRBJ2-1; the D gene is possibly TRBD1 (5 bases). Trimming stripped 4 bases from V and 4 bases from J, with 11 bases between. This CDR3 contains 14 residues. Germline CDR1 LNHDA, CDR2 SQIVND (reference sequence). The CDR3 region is CASSTQGFYNEQFF. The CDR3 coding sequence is TGTGCCAGTAGTACCCAGGGATTTTACAATGAGCAGTTCTTC.

The CDR3 DNA follows: TGTGCCACCAGTGATGGACAGGGCCAAGAGACCCAGTACTTC. This sequence encodes CATSDGQGQETQYF. The rearrangement uses TRBV24-1 and TRBJ2-5, with 8 bases aligning to TRBD1. V lost 3 bases and J lost 1; bases outside the gene matches: 0. Looked up from germline, CDR1 is KGHDR and CDR2 is SFDVKD. The CDR3 is made up of 14 amino acids.

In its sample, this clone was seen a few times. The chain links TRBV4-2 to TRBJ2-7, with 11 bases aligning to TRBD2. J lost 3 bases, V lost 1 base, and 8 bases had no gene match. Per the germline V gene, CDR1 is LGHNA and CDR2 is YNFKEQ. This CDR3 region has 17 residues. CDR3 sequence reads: CASSQVAGTSGYYEQYF. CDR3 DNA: TGTGCCAGCAGCCAAGTAGCCGGGACTAGCGGATACTACGAGCAGTACTTC.

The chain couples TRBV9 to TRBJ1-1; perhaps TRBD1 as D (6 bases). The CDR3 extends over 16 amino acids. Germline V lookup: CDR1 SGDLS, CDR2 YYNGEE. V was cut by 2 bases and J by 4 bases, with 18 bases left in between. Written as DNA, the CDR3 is TGTGCCAGCAGCGTTGGGTACAGGGCTCCTGGCACTGAAGCTTTCTTT. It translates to CASSVGYRAPGTEAFF.

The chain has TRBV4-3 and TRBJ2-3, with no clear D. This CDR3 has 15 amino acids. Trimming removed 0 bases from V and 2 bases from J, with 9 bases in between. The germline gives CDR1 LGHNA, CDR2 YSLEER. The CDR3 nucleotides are TGCGCCAGCAGCCAAGATCTATCTACCACAGATACGCAGTATTTT. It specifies CASSQDLSTTDTQYF.

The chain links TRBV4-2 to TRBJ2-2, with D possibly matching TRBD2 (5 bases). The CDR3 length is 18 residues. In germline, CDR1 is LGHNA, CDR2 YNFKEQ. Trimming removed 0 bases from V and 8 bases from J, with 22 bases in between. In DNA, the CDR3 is TGTGCCAGCAGCCAAGAGGTGGGGATGTACCAGCGGAAAGGGGAGCTGTTTTTT. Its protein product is CASSQEVGMYQRKGELFF.

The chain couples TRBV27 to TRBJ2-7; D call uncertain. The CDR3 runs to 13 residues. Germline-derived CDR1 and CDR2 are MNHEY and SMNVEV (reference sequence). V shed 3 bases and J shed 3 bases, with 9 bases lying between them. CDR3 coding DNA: TGTGCCAGCAGTTTGTTGGCCAGCTACGAGCAGTACTTC. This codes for CASSLLASYEQYF.